This T cell receptor beta chain was observed in a study of Ad26.COV2.S vaccination and SARS-CoV-2 variants. Study background: Ad26.COV2.S, an intramuscular injection, was given once or twice 56 days apart.

Treatment given: some 19 received Ad26.COV2.S at low or high dose, single or two shots; a few received placebo; per-sample allocation not given. Following the first vaccine or placebo injection, samples were taken on day 63. TCRdb's table, derived via immunoSEQ multiplex PCR, lists solely in-frame clones and lacks some. The sample carries around 320,000 clones, roughly 87% recorded once. The CDR3 is made up of 14 amino acids. Germline V CDR1 and CDR2: SGHTA, FQGTGA. Trimming cost V 0 bases and J 1 base, with 5 bases left between them. The chain has TRBV7-3 and TRBJ2-3, with TRBD1 as a possible D gene (5 bases). The clonotype originates from a person between 18 and 60 years old who received the Ad26.COV2.S COVID-19 vaccine or a placebo. Source: peripheral blood, taken in a trial of Ad26.COV2.S vaccine versus placebo. The CDR3, as DNA: TGTGCCAGCAGCTTAACACAGGGCACAGATACGCAGTATTTT. Protein: CASSLTQGTDTQYF. Filled out from reference TRBV7-3 and TRBJ2-3, the complete variable domain reads GAGVSQTPSNKVTEKGKYVELRCDPISGHTALYWYRQSLGQGPEFLIYFQGTGAADDSGLPNDRFFAVRPEGSVSTLKIQRTERGDSAVYLCASSLTQGTDTQYFGPGTRLTVL.